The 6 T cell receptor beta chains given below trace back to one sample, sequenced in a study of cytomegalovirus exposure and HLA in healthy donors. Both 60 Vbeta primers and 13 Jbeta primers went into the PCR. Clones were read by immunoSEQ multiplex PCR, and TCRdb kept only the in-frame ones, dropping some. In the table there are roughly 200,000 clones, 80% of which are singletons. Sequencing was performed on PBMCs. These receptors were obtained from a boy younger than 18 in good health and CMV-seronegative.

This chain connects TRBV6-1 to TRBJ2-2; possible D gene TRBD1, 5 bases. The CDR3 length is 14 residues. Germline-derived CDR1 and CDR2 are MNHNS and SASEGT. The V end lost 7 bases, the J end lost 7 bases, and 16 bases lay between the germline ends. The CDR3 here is CASNGAYIGGELFF. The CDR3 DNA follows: TGTGCCAGCAATGGGGCGTATATCGGCGGGGAGCTGTTTTTT.

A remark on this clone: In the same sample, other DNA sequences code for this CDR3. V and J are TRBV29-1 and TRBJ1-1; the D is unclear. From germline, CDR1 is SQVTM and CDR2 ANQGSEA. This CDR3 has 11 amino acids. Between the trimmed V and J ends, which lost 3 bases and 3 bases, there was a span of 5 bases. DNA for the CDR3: TGCAGCGTTGACAGATACACTGAAGCTTTCTTT. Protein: CSVDRYTEAFF.

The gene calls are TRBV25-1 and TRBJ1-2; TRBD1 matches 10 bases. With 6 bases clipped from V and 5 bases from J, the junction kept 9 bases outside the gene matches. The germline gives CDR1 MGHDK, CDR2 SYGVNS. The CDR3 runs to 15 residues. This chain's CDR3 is CASSDGTGVHYGYTF. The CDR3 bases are TGTGCCAGCAGCGACGGGACAGGGGTCCATTATGGCTACACCTTC.

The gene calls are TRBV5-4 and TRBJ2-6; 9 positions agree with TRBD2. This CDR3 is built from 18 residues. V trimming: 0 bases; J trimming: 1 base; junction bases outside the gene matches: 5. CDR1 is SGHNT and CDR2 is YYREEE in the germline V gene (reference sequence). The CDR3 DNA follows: TGTGCCAGCAGCTTGGCACTAGCGGGCCTTTCTGGGGCCAACGTCCTGACTTTC. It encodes CASSLALAGLSGANVLTF.

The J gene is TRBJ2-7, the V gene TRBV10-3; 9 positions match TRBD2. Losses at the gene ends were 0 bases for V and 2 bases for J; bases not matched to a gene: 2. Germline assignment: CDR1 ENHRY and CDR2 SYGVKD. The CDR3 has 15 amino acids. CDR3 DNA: TGTGCCATCAGTGAGTCAAGCGGGGGGACCTACGAGCAGTACTTC. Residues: CAISESSGGTYEQYF.

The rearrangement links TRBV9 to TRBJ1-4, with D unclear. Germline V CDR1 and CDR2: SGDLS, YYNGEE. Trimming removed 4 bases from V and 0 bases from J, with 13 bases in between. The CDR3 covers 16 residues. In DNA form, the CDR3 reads TGTGCCAGCAGCCCCGAGGATACGCCAACTAATGAAAAACTGTTTTTT. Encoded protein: CASSPEDTPTNEKLFF.